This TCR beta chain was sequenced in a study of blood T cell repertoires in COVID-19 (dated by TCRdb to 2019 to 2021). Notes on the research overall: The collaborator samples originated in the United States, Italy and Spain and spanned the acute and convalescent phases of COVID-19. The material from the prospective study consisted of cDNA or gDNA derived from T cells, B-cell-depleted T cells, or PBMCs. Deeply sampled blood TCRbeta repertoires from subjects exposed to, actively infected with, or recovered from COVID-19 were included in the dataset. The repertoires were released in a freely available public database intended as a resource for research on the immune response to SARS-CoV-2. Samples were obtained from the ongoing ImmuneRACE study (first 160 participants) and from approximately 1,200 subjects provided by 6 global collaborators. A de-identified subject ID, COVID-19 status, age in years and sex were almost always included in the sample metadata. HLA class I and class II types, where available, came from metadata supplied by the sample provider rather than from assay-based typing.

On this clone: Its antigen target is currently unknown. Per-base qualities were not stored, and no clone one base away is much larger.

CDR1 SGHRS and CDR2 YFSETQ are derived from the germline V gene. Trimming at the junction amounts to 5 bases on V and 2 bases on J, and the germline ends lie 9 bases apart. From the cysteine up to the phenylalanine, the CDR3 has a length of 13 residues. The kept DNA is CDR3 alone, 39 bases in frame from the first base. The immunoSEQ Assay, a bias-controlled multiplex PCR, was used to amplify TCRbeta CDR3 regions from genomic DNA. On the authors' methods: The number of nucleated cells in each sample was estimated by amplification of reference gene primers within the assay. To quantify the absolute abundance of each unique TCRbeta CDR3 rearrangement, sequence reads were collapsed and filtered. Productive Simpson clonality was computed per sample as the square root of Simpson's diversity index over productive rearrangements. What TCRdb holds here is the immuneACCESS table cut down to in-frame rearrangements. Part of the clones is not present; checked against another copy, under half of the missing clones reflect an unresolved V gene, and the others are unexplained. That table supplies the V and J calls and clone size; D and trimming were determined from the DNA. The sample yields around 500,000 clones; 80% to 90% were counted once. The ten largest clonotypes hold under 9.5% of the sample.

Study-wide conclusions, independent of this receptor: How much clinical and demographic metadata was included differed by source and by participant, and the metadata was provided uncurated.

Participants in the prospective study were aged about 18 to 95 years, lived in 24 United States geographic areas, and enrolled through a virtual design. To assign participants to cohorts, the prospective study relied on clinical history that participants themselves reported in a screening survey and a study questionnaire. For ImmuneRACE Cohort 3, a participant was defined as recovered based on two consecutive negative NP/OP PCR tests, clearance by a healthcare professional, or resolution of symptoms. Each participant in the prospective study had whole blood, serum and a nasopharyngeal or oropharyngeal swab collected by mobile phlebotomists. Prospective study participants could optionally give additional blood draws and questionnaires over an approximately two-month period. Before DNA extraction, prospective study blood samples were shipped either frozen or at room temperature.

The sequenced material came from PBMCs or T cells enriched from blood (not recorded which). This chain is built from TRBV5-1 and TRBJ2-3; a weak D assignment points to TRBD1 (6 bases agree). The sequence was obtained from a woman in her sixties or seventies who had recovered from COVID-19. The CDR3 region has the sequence CASRNRVTDTQYF. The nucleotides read TGCGCCAGCAGGAACAGGGTCACAGATACGCAGTATTTT.